This T cell receptor (beta chain) is drawn from a study of cytomegalovirus exposure and HLA in healthy donors. Study-wide background: Researchers found that roughly 77% of over 350 genotyped donors fell within the Caucasian-associated ancestry cluster.

PCR amplification relied on 60 Vbeta primers (plus 13 Jbeta primers). Using immunoSEQ multiplex PCR, the repertoire was profiled, and TCRdb retains in-frame clones only, with some absent. The sample contains 90,000 to 100,000 clones, roughly four fifths of which appear only once. The germline V gene has CDR1 SGHRS and CDR2 YFSETQ. The CDR3 is 11 residues long. Between the trimmed V and J ends, which lost 4 bases and 3 bases, there was a span of 4 bases. On this clone itself: Its antigen is not known.

Overall study results and limits: The study dropped some indistinguishable V segments, TRBV6-2 and TRBV6-3 among them. Sequences of the TCR beta chain were said to predict the HLA-A and HLA-B alleles of most subjects accurately.

This clonotype originated in an older woman in good health and CMV-seropositive. The gene calls are TRBV5-1 and TRBJ1-2; D not resolved. Sequencing was done on a sample of PBMCs. The CDR3: CASSNYYGYTF. CDR3 nucleotide sequence: TGCGCCAGCAGCAACTACTATGGCTACACCTTC.